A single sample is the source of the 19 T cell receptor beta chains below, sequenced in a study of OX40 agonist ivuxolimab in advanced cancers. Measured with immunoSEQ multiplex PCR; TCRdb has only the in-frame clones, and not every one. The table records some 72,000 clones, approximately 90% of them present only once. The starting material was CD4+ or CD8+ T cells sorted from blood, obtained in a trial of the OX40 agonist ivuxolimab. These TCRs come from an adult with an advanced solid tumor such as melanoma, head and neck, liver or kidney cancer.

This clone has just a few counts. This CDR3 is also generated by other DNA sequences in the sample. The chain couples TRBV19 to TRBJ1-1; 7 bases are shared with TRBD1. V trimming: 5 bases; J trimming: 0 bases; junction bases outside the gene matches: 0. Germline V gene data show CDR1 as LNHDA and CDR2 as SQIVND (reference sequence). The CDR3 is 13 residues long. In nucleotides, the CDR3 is TGTGCCAGTAGTGGGACAGTGAACACTGAAGCTTTCTTT. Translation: CASSGTVNTEAFF.

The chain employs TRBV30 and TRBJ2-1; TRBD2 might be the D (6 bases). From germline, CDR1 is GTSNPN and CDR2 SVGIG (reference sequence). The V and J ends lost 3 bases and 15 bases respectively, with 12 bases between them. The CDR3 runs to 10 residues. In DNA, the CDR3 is TGTGCCTGGAGAGGCGGGGCGGTGTTCTTC. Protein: CAWRGGAVFF.

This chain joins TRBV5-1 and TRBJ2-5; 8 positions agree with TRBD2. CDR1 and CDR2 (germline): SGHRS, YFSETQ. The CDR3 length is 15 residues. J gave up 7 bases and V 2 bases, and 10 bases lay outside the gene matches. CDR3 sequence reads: CASSLLPGLDGTQYF. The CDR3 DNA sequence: TGCGCCAGCAGCTTACTACCGGGACTAGATGGGACCCAGTACTTC.

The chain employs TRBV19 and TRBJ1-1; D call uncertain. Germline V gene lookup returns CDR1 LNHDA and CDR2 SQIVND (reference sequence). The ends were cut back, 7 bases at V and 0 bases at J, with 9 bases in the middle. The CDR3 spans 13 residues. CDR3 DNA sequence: TGTGCCAGTACCACGGTGGTGAACACTGAAGCTTTCTTT. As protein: CASTTVVNTEAFF.

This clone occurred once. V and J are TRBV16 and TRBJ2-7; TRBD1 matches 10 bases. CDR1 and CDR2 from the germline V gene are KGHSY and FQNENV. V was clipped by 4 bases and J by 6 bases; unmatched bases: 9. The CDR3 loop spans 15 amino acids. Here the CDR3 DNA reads TGTGCCAGCAGCCCCTTGACAGGGGGCTACGTCGAGCAGTACTTC. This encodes CASSPLTGGYVEQYF.

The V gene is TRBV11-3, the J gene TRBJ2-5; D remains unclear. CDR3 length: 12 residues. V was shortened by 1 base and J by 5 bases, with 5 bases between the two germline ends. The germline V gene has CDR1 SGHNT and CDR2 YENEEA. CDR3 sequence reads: CASSLVSETQYF. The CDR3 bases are TGTGCCAGCAGCTTAGTATCTGAGACCCAGTACTTC.

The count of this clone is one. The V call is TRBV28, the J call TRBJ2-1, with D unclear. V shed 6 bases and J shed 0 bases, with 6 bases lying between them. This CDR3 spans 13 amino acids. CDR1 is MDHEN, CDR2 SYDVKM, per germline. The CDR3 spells CASSESSYNEQFF. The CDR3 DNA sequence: TGTGCCAGCAGCGAAAGCTCCTACAATGAGCAGTTCTTC.

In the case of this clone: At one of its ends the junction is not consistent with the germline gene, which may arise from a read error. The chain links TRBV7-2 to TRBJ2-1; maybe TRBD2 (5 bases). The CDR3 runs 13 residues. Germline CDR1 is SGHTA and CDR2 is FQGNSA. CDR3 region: CASSVAYYNEQFF. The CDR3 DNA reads TGTGCCAGCAGCGTAGCGTACTACAATGAGCAGTTCTTC. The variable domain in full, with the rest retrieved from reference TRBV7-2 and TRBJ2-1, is GAGVSQSPSNKVTEKGKDVELRCDPISGHTALYWYRQSLGQGLEFLIYFQGNSAPDKSGLPSDRFSAERTGGSVSTLTIQRTQQEDSAVYLCASSVAYYNEQFFGPGTRLTVL.

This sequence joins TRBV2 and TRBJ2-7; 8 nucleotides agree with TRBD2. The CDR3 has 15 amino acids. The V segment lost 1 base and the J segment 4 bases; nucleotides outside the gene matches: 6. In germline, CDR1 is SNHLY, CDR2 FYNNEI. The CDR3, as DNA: TGTGCCAGCAGTGAAGGCGGGGGGTTCGGGTACGAGCAGTACTTC. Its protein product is CASSEGGGFGYEQYF.

The CDR3 spells CASSTSGSSYNEQFF. As DNA, the CDR3 is TGTGCCAGCAGTACTAGCGGGAGCTCCTACAATGAGCAGTTCTTC. The V call is TRBV6-6, the J call TRBJ2-1; TRBD2 matches 11 bases. Trimming cost V 5 bases and J 0 bases; bases outside gene matches: 0. The CDR3 length is 15 residues. The germline V gene has CDR1 MNHNY and CDR2 SVGAGI (reference sequence).

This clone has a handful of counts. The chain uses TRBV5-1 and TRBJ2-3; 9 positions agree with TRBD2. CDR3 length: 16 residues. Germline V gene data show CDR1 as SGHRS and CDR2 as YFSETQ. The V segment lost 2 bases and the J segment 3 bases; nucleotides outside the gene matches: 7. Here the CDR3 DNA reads TGCGCCAGCAGCTTCACAGGGGCGGGAGGGACAGATACGCAGTATTTT. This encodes CASSFTGAGGTDTQYF.

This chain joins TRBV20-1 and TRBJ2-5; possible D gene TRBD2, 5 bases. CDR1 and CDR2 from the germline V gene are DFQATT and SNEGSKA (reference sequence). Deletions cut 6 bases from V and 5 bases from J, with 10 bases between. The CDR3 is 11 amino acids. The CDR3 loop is CSAAPGETQYF. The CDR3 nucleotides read TGCAGTGCGGCCCCGGGGGAGACCCAGTACTTC.

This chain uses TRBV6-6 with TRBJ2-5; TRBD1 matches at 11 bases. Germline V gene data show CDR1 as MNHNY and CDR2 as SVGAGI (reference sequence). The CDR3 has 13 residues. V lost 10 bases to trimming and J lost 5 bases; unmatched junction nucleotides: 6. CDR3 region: CATRTGGEETQYF. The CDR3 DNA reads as TGTGCCACCAGGACAGGGGGCGAGGAGACCCAGTACTTC.

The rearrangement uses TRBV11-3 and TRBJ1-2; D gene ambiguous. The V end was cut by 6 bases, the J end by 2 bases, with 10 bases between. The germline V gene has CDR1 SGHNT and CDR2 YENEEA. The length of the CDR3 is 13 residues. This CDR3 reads CASSQGGNYGYTF. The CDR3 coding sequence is TGTGCCAGCAGTCAAGGAGGGAACTATGGCTACACCTTC.

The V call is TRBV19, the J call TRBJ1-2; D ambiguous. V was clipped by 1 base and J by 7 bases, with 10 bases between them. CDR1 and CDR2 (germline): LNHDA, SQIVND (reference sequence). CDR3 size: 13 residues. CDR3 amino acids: CASSIGPVGGYTF. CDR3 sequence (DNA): TGTGCCAGTAGTATAGGCCCAGTAGGTGGCTACACCTTC.

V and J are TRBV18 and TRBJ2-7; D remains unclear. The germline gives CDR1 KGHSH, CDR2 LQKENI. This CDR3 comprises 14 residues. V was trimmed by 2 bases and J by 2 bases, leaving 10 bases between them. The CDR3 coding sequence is TGTGCCAGCTCACCAGCTCCTGGGCCCTACGAGCAGTACTTC. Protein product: CASSPAPGPYEQYF.

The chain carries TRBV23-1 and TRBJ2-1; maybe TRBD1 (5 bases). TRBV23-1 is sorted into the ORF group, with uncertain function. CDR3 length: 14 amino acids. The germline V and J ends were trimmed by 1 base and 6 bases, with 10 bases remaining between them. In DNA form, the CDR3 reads TGCGCCAGCAGTCAATTACGACAGATCAATGAGCAGTTCTTC. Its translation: CASSQLRQINEQFF.

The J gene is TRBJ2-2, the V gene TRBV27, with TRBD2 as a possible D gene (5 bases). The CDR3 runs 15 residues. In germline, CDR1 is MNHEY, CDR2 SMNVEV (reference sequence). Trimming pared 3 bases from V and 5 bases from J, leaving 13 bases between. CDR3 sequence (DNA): TGTGCCAGCAGTTTTGAGAGCAGAGGGACCGGGGAGCTGTTTTTT. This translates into CASSFESRGTGELFF.

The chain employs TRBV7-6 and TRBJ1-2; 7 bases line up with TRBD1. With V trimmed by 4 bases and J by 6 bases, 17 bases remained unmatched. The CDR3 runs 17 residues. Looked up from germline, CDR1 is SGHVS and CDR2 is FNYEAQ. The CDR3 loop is CASSYSTGTASTHGYTF. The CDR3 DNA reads TGTGCCAGCAGCTACTCCACCGGGACAGCCTCTACCCATGGCTACACCTTC. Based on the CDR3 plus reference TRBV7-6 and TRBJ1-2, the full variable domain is GAGVSQSPRYKVTKRGQDVALRCDPISGHVSLYWYRQALGQGPEFLTYFNYEAQQDKSGLPNDRFSAERPEGSISTLTIQRTEQRDSAMYRCASSYSTGTASTHGYTFGSGTRLTVV.